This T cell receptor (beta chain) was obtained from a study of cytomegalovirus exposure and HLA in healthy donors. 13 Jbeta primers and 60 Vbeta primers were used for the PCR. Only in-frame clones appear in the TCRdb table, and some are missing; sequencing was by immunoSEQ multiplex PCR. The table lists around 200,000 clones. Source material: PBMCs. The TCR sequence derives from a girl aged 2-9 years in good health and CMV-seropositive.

CDR3 coding DNA: TGTGCCAGCAGCTTACTGGCGGCGGGAGGGCTCGAGACCCAGTACTTC. Protein sequence: CASSLLAAGGLETQYF. The chain links TRBV7-2 to TRBJ2-5, with 9 nucleotides matching TRBD2. This CDR3 has 16 amino acids. The ends lost 2 bases at V and 5 bases at J; junction bases unmatched: 9. CDR1 is SGHTA and CDR2 is FQGNSA in the germline V gene.